This T cell receptor (beta chain) was identified during a study of shared clonotypes between healthy human individuals. Points from the study as a whole: Clonotypes shared by all four sorted-subset donors had higher generation probabilities than non-shared clonotypes. Generally, estimated richness proved larger in naive subsets than it did in memory subsets.

V lost 4 bases, J lost 4 bases, and 20 bases lay in between. CDR3 size: 16 residues. CDR1 and CDR2 from the germline V gene are MGHDK and SYGVNS. For every subset, genomic DNA was evenly distributed across several immunoSEQ plates. Authors' processing steps: ImmunoSEQ yielded junction-only sequences lacking quality scores, so filtering differed. Here immunoSEQ multiplex PCR was the method, and the copy in TCRdb shows in-frame clones only, minus some. Clonal size and the V and J genes are those of that table, whereas D and trimming came from the DNA. The sample includes a few million clones, about 93% of them seen just once. This clone was seen just once. No antigen is known for it. CD45RO-negative cells were positively selected for CCR7, leaving out terminally differentiated effector memory CD45RA+ cells.

This receptor was obtained from a man between 18 and 35 years old in good health. Some clones in this sample may be carry-over from other donors' samples. The gene calls are TRBV25-1 and TRBJ2-7; D is perhaps TRBD1 or TRBD2 (5 bases each). Material: naive CD8+ T cells from PBMCs. The CDR3 protein is CASSARDPKKLYEQYF. The DNA of the CDR3 is TGTGCCAGCAGTGCCCGGGACCCGAAGAAGCTATACGAGCAGTACTTC.